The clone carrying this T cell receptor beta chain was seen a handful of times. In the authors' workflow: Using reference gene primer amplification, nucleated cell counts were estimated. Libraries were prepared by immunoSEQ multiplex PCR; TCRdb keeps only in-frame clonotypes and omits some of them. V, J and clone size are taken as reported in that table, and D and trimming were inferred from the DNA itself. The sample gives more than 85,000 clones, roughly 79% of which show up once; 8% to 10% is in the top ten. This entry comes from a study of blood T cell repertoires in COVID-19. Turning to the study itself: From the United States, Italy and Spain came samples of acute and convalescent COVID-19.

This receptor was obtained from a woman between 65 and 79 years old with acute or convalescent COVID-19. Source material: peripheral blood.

This CDR3 reads CASSEQARGNGYTF. DNA of the CDR3: TGTGCCAGCAGTGAACAGGCTCGGGGGAATGGCTACACCTTC. The rearrangement joins TRBV6-1 to TRBJ1-2, with D perhaps TRBD1 (5 bases). V was cut by 2 bases and J by 6 bases, with 13 bases left in between. The CDR3 has 14 residues. Germline V gene sequence: CDR1 MNHNS, CDR2 SASEGT.